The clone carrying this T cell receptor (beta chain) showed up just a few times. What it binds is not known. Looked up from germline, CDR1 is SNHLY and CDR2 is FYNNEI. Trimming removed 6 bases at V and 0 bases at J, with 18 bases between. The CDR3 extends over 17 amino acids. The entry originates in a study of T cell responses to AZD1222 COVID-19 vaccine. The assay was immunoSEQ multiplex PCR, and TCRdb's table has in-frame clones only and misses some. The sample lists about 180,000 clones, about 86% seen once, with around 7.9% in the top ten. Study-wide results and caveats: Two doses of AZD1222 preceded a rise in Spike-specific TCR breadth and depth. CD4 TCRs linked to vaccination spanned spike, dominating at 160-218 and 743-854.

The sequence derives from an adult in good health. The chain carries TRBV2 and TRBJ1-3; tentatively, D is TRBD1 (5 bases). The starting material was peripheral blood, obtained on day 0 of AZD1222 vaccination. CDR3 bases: TGTGCCAGCAGCGAGACCGGGACGGTAAACTCTGGAAACACCATATATTTT. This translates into CASSETGTVNSGNTIYF.